The T cell receptor (beta chain) described here comes from a study of early T cells in non-severe SARS-CoV-2 infection. This clonotype occurred a few times. TCRdb recomputed calls from the 5' RACE reads with MiXCR, one row per CDR3 protein. The table includes about 83,000 distinct CDR3 sequences, 12% detected once. Germline-derived CDR1 and CDR2 are MNHNS and SASEGT. This CDR3 spans 13 amino acids. V lost 5 bases and J 0 bases, leaving 8 bases between the germline ends. This clonotype was sampled from an adult who was a healthcare worker with PCR-confirmed SARS-CoV-2 infection or an uninfected control (not recorded which). The sequenced material came from whole blood. The rearrangement links TRBV6-1 to TRBJ2-7; D not resolved. DNA for the CDR3: TGTGCCAGCAGTCGGAGCGACTCCTACGAGCAGTACTTC. Amino acids: CASSRSDSYEQYF.